These 31 T cell receptor beta chains share one sample of origin, sequenced in a study of Tregs in tolerant kidney transplant recipients. Clones were read by immunoSEQ multiplex PCR, and TCRdb kept only the in-frame ones, dropping some. This sample has about 240,000 clones, with roughly 80% found just once. The specimen was CD4+ T cells from blood. The receptors come from a human donor in good health.

This chain connects TRBV15 to TRBJ1-2; D might be TRBD1 (5 bases). Looked up from germline, CDR1 is LNHNV and CDR2 is YYDKDF (reference sequence). V was trimmed by 1 base and J by 0 bases, leaving 9 bases between them. The CDR3 totals 15 residues. The CDR3 loop reads CATSRGTPANYGYTF. DNA of the CDR3: TGTGCCACCAGCAGAGGGACACCAGCTAACTATGGCTACACCTTC.

This clone was seen only once. The chain carries TRBV5-8 and TRBJ1-3; D is unresolved. With 3 bases removed from V and 4 bases from J, the gap between germline ends came to 11 bases. There are 14 residues in the CDR3. Germline-derived CDR1 and CDR2 are SGHTS and YDEGEE. The chain's CDR3 is CASSSKGHGNTIYF. CDR3 sequence (DNA): TGTGCCAGCAGCTCGAAAGGGCACGGAAACACCATATATTTT. The variable domain in full, with the rest retrieved from reference TRBV5-8 and TRBJ1-3, is EAGVTQSPTHLIKTRGQQATLRCSPISGHTSVYWYQQALGLGLQFLLWYDEGEERNRGNFPPRFSGRQFPNYSSELNVNALELEDSALYLCASSSKGHGNTIYFGEGSWLTVV.

J is TRBJ2-1 and V is TRBV5-1, with 10 bases aligning to TRBD1. Trimming at V came to 2 bases and at J to 10 bases, leaving 9 bases not matched to a gene. The germline V gene encodes CDR1 SGHRS and CDR2 YFSETQ. This CDR3 comprises 15 residues. CDR3 in amino acids: CASSFAGTGVGEQFF. In DNA form, the CDR3 reads TGCGCCAGCAGCTTTGCCGGGACAGGGGTTGGGGAGCAGTTCTTC.

The chain carries TRBV27 and TRBJ2-5; TRBD1 is a possible D gene (5 bases). CDR3 length: 14 amino acids. Looked up from germline, CDR1 is MNHEY and CDR2 is SMNVEV (reference sequence). V lost 5 bases, J lost 7 bases, and 17 bases lay in between. CDR3 region: CASSAARVLGTQYF. DNA of the CDR3: TGTGCCAGCAGTGCCGCCAGGGTCCTTGGGACCCAGTACTTC.

CDR3 loop: CASSLAPTVDPSGNTIYF. In DNA form, the CDR3 reads TGCGCCAGCAGCTTGGCCCCGACAGTCGACCCCTCTGGAAACACCATATATTTT. The chain uses TRBV5-1 and TRBJ1-3; D might be TRBD1 (5 bases). The germline V and J ends were trimmed by 0 bases and 0 bases, with 16 bases remaining between them. The CDR3 has 18 amino acids. Germline loops: CDR1 SGHRS, CDR2 YFSETQ.

In the case of this clone: In the same sample, other DNA sequences code for this CDR3. The chain recombines TRBV7-2 with TRBJ2-3; 9 bases agree with TRBD2. V was clipped by 1 base and J by 5 bases; unmatched bases: 4. The CDR3 has 15 residues. Germline assignment: CDR1 SGHTA and CDR2 FQGNSA. The CDR3 here is CASSLGSGGKDTQYF. The DNA for the CDR3 is TGTGCCAGCAGCTTAGGGAGCGGGGGGAAAGATACGCAGTATTTT. Complete variable domain (other parts from reference TRBV7-2 and TRBJ2-3): GAGVSQSPSNKVTEKGKDVELRCDPISGHTALYWYRQSLGQGLEFLIYFQGNSAPDKSGLPSDRFSAERTGGSVSTLTIQRTQQEDSAVYLCASSLGSGGKDTQYFGPGTRLTVL.

The genes are TRBV4-1 and TRBJ1-2; D possibly corresponds to TRBD1 (6 bases). The V gene's germline CDR1 is MGHRA and CDR2 YSYEKL. V lost 5 bases, J lost 5 bases, and 15 bases lay in between. The CDR3 consists of 14 residues. CDR3 DNA sequence: TGCGCCAGCAGCTCGACGGGGGCGCGGTATGGCTACACCTTC. Residues: CASSSTGARYGYTF.

This chain links TRBV6-4 with TRBJ2-3, with D possibly TRBD2 on 6 matching bases. V dropped 5 bases and J dropped 3 bases, with 15 bases sitting between them. Germline-derived CDR1 and CDR2 are MRHNA and SNTAGT. The CDR3 totals 15 residues. CDR3 sequence reads: CASSLMAEGTDTQYF. The CDR3 nucleotides are TGTGCCAGCAGTTTAATGGCGGAGGGGACAGATACGCAGTATTTT.

The chain employs TRBV9 and TRBJ2-2; D unresolved. The V gene lost 7 bases and the J gene lost 6 bases, with 7 bases spanning the gap. Germline V lookup: CDR1 SGDLS, CDR2 YYNGEE. The CDR3 is 11 amino acids. In DNA, the CDR3 is TGTGCCAGCGATCGGGCCGGGGAGCTGTTTTTT. This sequence encodes CASDRAGELFF.

This chain connects TRBV10-1 to TRBJ2-7; 10 nucleotides agree with TRBD2. CDR1 is WNHNN and CDR2 is SYGVQD in the germline V gene (reference sequence). The CDR3 runs 16 residues. V shed 4 bases, J shed 7 bases, and the junction held 13 bases outside the gene matches. This CDR3 reads CASSVRRSGRPDEQYF. The CDR3, as DNA: TGCGCCAGCAGTGTACGCCGTAGCGGGAGGCCGGATGAGCAGTACTTC.

The V gene is TRBV13, the J gene TRBJ2-7; D is tentatively TRBD1 or TRBD2 (8 bases each). Trimming removed 5 bases from V and 8 bases from J, with 28 bases in between. The CDR3 is made up of 17 amino acids. CDR1 is PRHDT, CDR2 FYEKMQ, per germline (reference sequence). In DNA, the CDR3 is TGTGCCAGCAGCGGGCTGGGGACAGGACTAACGGGAGGGAAGCAGTACTTC. This sequence encodes CASSGLGTGLTGGKQYF.

V usage is TRBV2 and J usage is TRBJ1-3; 8 bases align to TRBD1. CDR3 length: 14 residues. Germline V CDR1 and CDR2: SNHLY, FYNNEI. Trimming cost V 10 bases and J 1 base; bases outside gene matches: 6. The DNA for the CDR3 is TGTGCCAAGGGGAGACAGGGGTCTGGAAACACCATATATTTT. It translates to CAKGRQGSGNTIYF.

This clone was seen only a few times. The rearrangement links TRBV11-1 to TRBJ2-3; D is unclear. The CDR3 contains 13 residues. Per germline, CDR1 SGHAT and CDR2 FQDESV (reference sequence). Trimming removed 5 bases at V and 3 bases at J, with 9 bases between. The CDR3 DNA reads TGTGCCAGCAGCCCCGCCCTGACAGATACGCAGTATTTT. It yields the protein CASSPALTDTQYF.

The rearrangement links TRBV2 to TRBJ2-3; D possibly corresponds to TRBD1 (7 bases). The CDR3 runs 16 residues. Trimming removed 10 bases at V and 2 bases at J, with 22 bases between. The germline V gene encodes CDR1 SNHLY and CDR2 FYNNEI. The CDR3 here is CATPSARGRFTDTQYF. CDR3 coding DNA: TGTGCCACTCCCTCGGCCAGGGGGAGGTTCACAGATACGCAGTATTTT.

The chain joins TRBV9 to TRBJ1-3; 9 nucleotides align to TRBD1. Unmatched junction bases numbered 5, after V lost 0 bases and J lost 4 bases. The CDR3 consists of 16 residues. Germline CDR1 SGDLS, CDR2 YYNGEE. The CDR3 sequence is CASSVVSQGAGNTIYF. The CDR3 DNA is TGTGCCAGCAGCGTAGTATCACAGGGGGCAGGAAACACCATATATTTT.

This chain uses TRBV5-1 with TRBJ2-2, with no clear D. Germline CDR1 is SGHRS and CDR2 is YFSETQ. V was pared by 3 bases and J by 5 bases, with 11 bases between. This CDR3 region has 14 residues. The CDR3 DNA reads TGCGCCAGCAGCTCCCTTCCTGGGACCGGGGAGCTGTTTTTT. It is translated as CASSSLPGTGELFF. Complete variable domain (other parts from reference TRBV5-1 and TRBJ2-2): KAGVTQTPRYLIKTRGQQVTLSCSPISGHRSVSWYQQTPGQGLQFLFEYFSETQRNKGNFPGRFSGRQFSNSRSEMNVSTLELGDSALYLCASSSLPGTGELFFGEGSRLTVL.

This chain joins TRBV19 and TRBJ2-1; TRBD1 might be the D (6 bases). The V gene's germline CDR1 is LNHDA and CDR2 SQIVND (reference sequence). V was pared by 4 bases and J by 2 bases, with 9 bases between. The CDR3 contains 14 residues. CDR3 DNA sequence: TGTGCCAGTAGTAGAAAGGGGGCCTACAATGAGCAGTTCTTC. Translating gives CASSRKGAYNEQFF.

The CDR3 reads CASSGGPGQVTYEQYF. Here the CDR3 DNA reads TGCGCCAGCAGCGGGGGGCCGGGACAGGTAACCTACGAGCAGTACTTC. V and J are TRBV5-1 and TRBJ2-7; TRBD1 aligns across 8 bases. Trimming at V came to 4 bases and at J to 2 bases, leaving 11 bases not matched to a gene. The CDR3 covers 16 residues. Germline CDR1 and CDR2: SGHRS and YFSETQ.

V gene TRBV4-2 combines with J gene TRBJ2-7; D may be TRBD1 (5 bases). The CDR3 spans 15 residues. Germline lookup yields CDR1 LGHNA and CDR2 YNFKEQ. V gave up 4 bases and J gave up 3 bases, with 16 bases separating them. The CDR3 sequence is CASSPQNRGGYEQYF. Written as DNA, the CDR3 is TGTGCCAGCAGCCCGCAGAATAGGGGTGGCTACGAGCAGTACTTC.

The chain combines TRBV29-1 with TRBJ2-1; 14 bases line up with TRBD2. Germline V lookup: CDR1 SQVTM, CDR2 ANQGSEA. Unmatched junction bases numbered 5, after V lost 6 bases and J lost 4 bases. CDR3 length equals 15 residues. DNA for the CDR3: TGCAGCGTCGCCGGGACTAGCGGGAGATACAATGAGCAGTTCTTC. Encoded protein: CSVAGTSGRYNEQFF.

V is TRBV4-1 and J is TRBJ2-4, with D perhaps TRBD2 (6 bases). The germline V and J ends were trimmed by 0 bases and 1 base, with 10 bases remaining between them. The CDR3 covers 16 residues. Germline-derived CDR1 and CDR2 are MGHRA and YSYEKL. CDR3 DNA sequence: TGCGCCAGCAGCCAAGAGGCAGGGAGGGCCAAAAACATTCAGTACTTC. Translated: CASSQEAGRAKNIQYF.

The gene calls are TRBV18 and TRBJ1-5, with 7 nucleotides matching TRBD1. Germline V CDR1 and CDR2: KGHSH, LQKENI. V shed 1 base and J 2 bases; nucleotides not matched to a gene: 11. This CDR3 has 18 amino acids. In nucleotides, the CDR3 is TGTGCCAGCTCACCACGGCACAGGGGTAGACAGGGCAATCAGCCCCAGCATTTT. Its translation is CASSPRHRGRQGNQPQHF.

The chain couples TRBV9 to TRBJ2-2, with TRBD2 matching over 8 bases. This CDR3 is built from 15 residues. The germline V gene has CDR1 SGDLS and CDR2 YYNGEE. Trimming took 0 bases from V and 7 from J; bases not matched to a gene: 5. CDR3 DNA: TGTGCCAGCAGCGTAGTGGGACTAGTAGGCGGGGAGCTGTTTTTT. Protein sequence: CASSVVGLVGGELFF.

The chain employs TRBV2 and TRBJ2-5; perhaps D is TRBD1 or TRBD2 (6 bases each). V lost 7 bases and J lost 9, with 21 bases in between. This CDR3 contains 14 residues. The V gene's germline CDR1 is SNHLY and CDR2 FYNNEI. CDR3 nucleotide sequence: TGTGCCAGCACCGAGGAGGGGGTCCATGGGGCCCAGTACTTC. It translates to CASTEEGVHGAQYF.

V gene TRBV11-1 combines with J gene TRBJ2-2; D not resolved. The CDR3 totals 15 residues. CDR1 is SGHAT and CDR2 is FQDESV in the germline V gene (reference sequence). Trimming shortened V by 3 bases and J by 0 bases, and 8 bases separated the two germline ends. The DNA for the CDR3 is TGTGCCAGCAGCTTGGTGGGCCCGAACACCGGGGAGCTGTTTTTT. Residues: CASSLVGPNTGELFF.

This sequence joins TRBV19 and TRBJ1-1; 12 bases are a match to TRBD1. The J segment lost 8 bases and the V segment lost 3 bases, leaving 4 bases of the junction unmatched. The CDR3 extends over 14 amino acids. The germline V gene encodes CDR1 LNHDA and CDR2 SQIVND (reference sequence). The CDR3 DNA follows: TGTGCCAGTAGTATTAGGGGGACAGGGGGCGAAGCTTTCTTT. Translated, it gives CASSIRGTGGEAFF.

The chain recombines TRBV7-9 with TRBJ1-6; D gene uncertain. The CDR3 totals 15 residues. Germline values: CDR1 SEHNR, CDR2 FQNEAQ (reference sequence). Trimming pared 5 bases from V and 0 bases from J, leaving 8 bases between. CDR3 residues: CASSLGGSYNSPLHF. The CDR3 nucleotides read TGTGCCAGCAGCCTCGGAGGCTCCTATAATTCACCCCTCCACTTT. The variable domain in full, completed from reference TRBV7-9 and TRBJ1-6, reads DTGVSQNPRHKITKRGQNVTFRCDPISEHNRLYWYRQTLGQGPEFLTYFQNEAQLEKSRLLSDRFSAERPKGSFSTLEIQRTEQGDSAMYLCASSLGGSYNSPLHFGNGTRLTVT.

The V and J genes are TRBV7-9 and TRBJ1-5, with 10 bases fitting TRBD1. Germline V gives CDR1 SEHNR, CDR2 FQNEAQ (reference sequence). J was trimmed by 9 bases and V by 4 bases; bases with no gene match: 6. The CDR3 has 14 residues. The CDR3 region is CASSSGQGDRPQHF. Written as DNA, the CDR3 is TGTGCCAGCAGCTCCGGACAGGGGGATAGGCCCCAGCATTTT.

The chain carries TRBV30 and TRBJ1-4; D not resolved. The CDR3 runs to 12 residues. V lost 4 bases to trimming and J lost 0 bases, with 3 bases between them. CDR1 is GTSNPN and CDR2 is SVGIG in the germline V gene (reference sequence). CDR3 amino acids: CAWTATNEKLFF. CDR3 nucleotide sequence: TGTGCCTGGACAGCAACTAATGAAAAACTGTTTTTT.

V is TRBV13 and J is TRBJ2-2; weak D call: TRBD2 (6 bases). Trimming left V 3 bases short and J 7 bases short, with 9 bases between. This CDR3 is built from 13 residues. Germline V gene data show CDR1 as PRHDT and CDR2 as FYEKMQ (reference sequence). The CDR3 sequence is CASSFRLDGELFF. DNA of the CDR3: TGTGCCAGCAGCTTCAGACTAGACGGGGAGCTGTTTTTT.

In its sample, this clone was seen a few times. The chain couples TRBV10-1 to TRBJ2-7, with 9 bases aligning to TRBD1. V dropped 5 bases and J dropped 4; count of bases not matched to a gene: 3. This CDR3 has 13 amino acids. Germline CDR1 WNHNN, CDR2 SYGVQD (reference sequence). The CDR3 region is CASSSGQGYEQYF. The CDR3 DNA reads as TGCGCCAGCAGTTCGGGACAGGGTTACGAGCAGTACTTC.